This entry lists 20 T cell receptor beta chains sequenced from one sample in a study of blood T cells in healthy people across ages. The authors ran a second PCR of about 7 to 11 cycles using a sample-barcoded 5' primer and a J-beta primer mix. TCRdb called the 5' RACE reads again in MiXCR, with one record for every CDR3 protein. Here the sample spans 1.5 million or so distinct CDR3 sequences, 42% being singletons. Sample: blood. These receptors all stem from a woman between 18 and 29 years old in good health.

This clonotype was detected only a few times. The chain employs TRBV6-5 and TRBJ2-3, with TRBD2 matching over 9 bases. Germline V gene sequence: CDR1 MNHEY, CDR2 SVGAGI. There are 17 residues in the CDR3. V shed 0 bases and J 0 bases; nucleotides not matched to a gene: 4. The CDR3: CASSYSRAGGSTDTQYF. The CDR3 DNA reads TGTGCCAGCAGTTACTCGAGAGCGGGGGGAAGCACAGATACGCAGTATTTT.

The chain combines TRBV7-9 with TRBJ2-7; a weak D match, TRBD1 (5 bases). Germline lookup yields CDR1 SEHNR and CDR2 FQNEAQ (reference sequence). V lost 5 bases to trimming and J lost 7 bases, with 15 bases between them. This CDR3 is 13 amino acids long. CDR3 amino acids: CASSPGNYNEQYF. For the CDR3, the DNA is TGTGCCAGCAGCCCAGGGAACTACAATGAGCAGTACTTC.

The V and J genes are TRBV4-2 and TRBJ1-2; the D gene is possibly TRBD1 (6 bases). CDR1 and CDR2 (germline): LGHNA, YNFKEQ. The CDR3 consists of 14 residues. V was pared by 0 bases and J by 7 bases, with 12 bases between. CDR3 protein: CASSQEQRGSGYTF. The CDR3 DNA is TGTGCCAGCAGCCAAGAGCAGAGGGGGAGTGGCTACACCTTC.

The V gene is TRBV27, the J gene TRBJ1-2, with a possible D match to TRBD1 (5 bases). This CDR3 spans 16 amino acids. Germline CDR1 reads MNHEY; CDR2 reads SMNVEV (reference sequence). Between the trimmed V and J ends, which lost 0 bases and 1 base, there was a span of 12 bases. In nucleotides, the CDR3 is TGTGCCAGCAGTTTATCGATGGGACGGATTAACTATGGCTACACCTTC. It codes for CASSLSMGRINYGYTF.

Note on this clonotype: A much larger clone differs from this one at a single base, so this may be a read error. V and J are TRBV20-1 and TRBJ2-1; 12 bases match TRBD2. The CDR3 extends over 15 amino acids. In germline, CDR1 is DFQATT, CDR2 SNEGSKA (reference sequence). The CDR3 sequence is CSAVTSGSWGNEQLF. CDR3 coding DNA: TGCAGTGCCGTGACTAGCGGGAGTTGGGGAAATGAGCAGCTCTTC.

The chain couples TRBV29-1 to TRBJ2-1, with D possibly TRBD2 on 7 matching bases. Trimming took off 7 bases at V and 2 bases at J, with 21 bases between the two ends. Germline V CDR1 and CDR2: SQVTM, ANQGSEA. CDR3 length: 16 amino acids. For the CDR3, the DNA is TGCAGCGCTGGCGGGGGCAGTCCTCGAACCTACAATGAGCAGTTCTTC. Translation: CSAGGGSPRTYNEQFF.

This clonotype was picked up a small number of times. The chain recombines TRBV5-1 with TRBJ1-1; weak D call: TRBD1 (5 bases). The ends were cut back, 0 bases at V and 1 base at J, with 7 bases in the middle. The germline V gene encodes CDR1 SGHRS and CDR2 YFSETQ. The CDR3 length is 14 residues. For the CDR3, the DNA is TGCGCCAGCAGCTTGGATGGGGGGAACACTGAAGCTTTCTTT. This codes for CASSLDGGNTEAFF.

Only one count was recorded for this clonotype. The J gene is TRBJ2-4, the V gene TRBV4-1; 8 bases match TRBD2. Trimming at V came to 8 bases and at J to 0 bases, leaving 12 bases not matched to a gene. From germline, CDR1 is MGHRA and CDR2 YSYEKL. This CDR3 is built from 17 residues. The CDR3: CASGSGVATPAKNIQYF. CDR3 bases: TGCGCCAGCGGTAGCGGGGTGGCCACTCCAGCCAAAAACATTCAGTACTTC.

This clonotype showed up just a few times. The chain recombines TRBV4-3 with TRBJ2-5; D unresolved. The germline gives CDR1 LGHNA, CDR2 YSLEER. The CDR3 totals 14 residues. Trimming removed 0 bases from V and 4 bases from J, with 9 bases in between. CDR3 coding DNA: TGCGCCAGCAGCCAAGATGGCAGGCGAGAGACCCAGTACTTC. It translates to CASSQDGRRETQYF.

Details on this clonotype: The junction shows a germline mismatch at one end, possibly a read error. This sequence joins TRBV7-9 and TRBJ1-4; D gene ambiguous. The CDR3 is 11 amino acids. Germline-derived CDR1 and CDR2 are SEHNR and FQNEAQ (reference sequence). CDR3 sequence (DNA): TGTGCCGGCAGCTTATATGAAAAACTGTTTTTT. It is translated as CAGSLYEKLFF. The full variable domain, completed using reference TRBV7-9 and TRBJ1-4, is DTGVSQNPRHKITKRGQNVTFRCDPISEHNRLYWYRQTLGQGPEFLTYFQNEAQLEKSRLLSDRFSAERPKGSFSTLEIQRTEQGDSAMYLCAGSLYEKLFFGSGTQLSVL.

The rearrangement links TRBV7-2 to TRBJ2-7, with D maybe TRBD1 (6 bases). In germline, CDR1 is SGHTA, CDR2 FQGNSA. The CDR3 runs 12 residues. V lost 3 bases and J 10 bases, leaving 13 bases between the germline ends. This chain's CDR3 is CASSLGHPPQYF. Written as DNA, the CDR3 is TGTGCCAGCAGCTTGGGACATCCACCACAGTACTTC.

This chain links TRBV5-1 with TRBJ1-2; D is unclear. Trimming cost V 1 base and J 1 base, with 8 bases left between them. The CDR3 is made up of 14 amino acids. Germline V gene sequence: CDR1 SGHRS, CDR2 YFSETQ. The CDR3 sequence is CASSLNGDNYGYTF. The CDR3 DNA reads as TGCGCCAGCAGCTTGAACGGTGATAACTATGGCTACACCTTC.

This clonotype was counted between two and nine times. The chain is built from TRBV6-2 or TRBV6-3 and TRBJ2-7, with no clear D. With 7 bases removed from V and 7 bases from J, the gap between germline ends came to 20 bases. The CDR3 has 14 amino acids. Germline V gives CDR1 MNHEY, CDR2 SVGEGT. Here the CDR3 reads CASTSRRPSGEQYF. CDR3 nucleotide sequence: TGTGCCAGCACCTCGAGACGGCCTTCTGGGGAGCAGTACTTC.

In this sample, this clonotype turned up many times. The V and J genes are TRBV20-1 and TRBJ2-7; D perhaps matches TRBD1 (5 bases). Between the trimmed V and J ends, which lost 0 bases and 5 bases, there was a span of 17 bases. CDR1 is DFQATT, CDR2 SNEGSKA, per germline (reference sequence). This CDR3 has 15 amino acids. CDR3 nucleotides: TGCAGTGCTAGAGACTACGTTCAGGGTGGAAACGAGCAGTACTTC. Translating it yields CSARDYVQGGNEQYF.

This sequence joins TRBV27 and TRBJ1-2; TRBD1 agrees at 9 bases. With 0 bases clipped from V and 6 bases from J, the junction kept 2 bases outside the gene matches. The germline V gene has CDR1 MNHEY and CDR2 SMNVEV (reference sequence). The CDR3 has 14 amino acids. The CDR3 here is CASSLSTGGNGYTF. The CDR3 region has the DNA TGTGCCAGCAGTTTATCGACAGGGGGAAATGGCTACACCTTC.

This rearrangement joins TRBV12-3 or TRBV12-4 to TRBJ1-2; D may be TRBD1 (5 bases). This CDR3 has 12 residues. Trimming took 7 bases from V and 7 from J, leaving 13 bases between them. As DNA, the CDR3 is TGTGCCAGCACCCTGGGGGGAGCTGGCTACACCTTC. Residues: CASTLGGAGYTF.

This clonotype has more than one count but fewer than ten. The chain combines TRBV28 with TRBJ2-7; D perhaps matches TRBD1 (5 bases). V lost 5 bases, J lost 5 bases, and 13 bases lay in between. Germline V lookup: CDR1 MDHEN, CDR2 SYDVKM. This CDR3 comprises 13 residues. CDR3 protein: CASSARTSDEQYF. The CDR3 bases are TGTGCCAGCAGTGCTCGGACATCTGACGAGCAGTACTTC.

The genes are TRBV25-1 and TRBJ2-7; D is possibly TRBD2 (6 bases). Germline CDR1 MGHDK, CDR2 SYGVNS. This CDR3 has 15 residues. Between the trimmed V and J ends, which lost 8 bases and 7 bases, there was a span of 24 bases. The CDR3 DNA sequence: TGTGCCAGCTCCATGGGGGGAGTGGCCTACAATGAGCAGTACTTC. As protein: CASSMGGVAYNEQYF.

V and J are TRBV7-2 and TRBJ1-3, with unresolved D. CDR3 size: 14 residues. V lost 2 bases and J lost 3, with 8 bases in between. Germline V lookup: CDR1 SGHTA, CDR2 FQGNSA. The CDR3 nucleotides read TGTGCCAGCAGCTTACACCCGAGTGGAAACACCATATATTTT. This translates into CASSLHPSGNTIYF.

This clonotype was seen at least ten times. This chain links TRBV4-2 with TRBJ2-7, with 10 bases that match TRBD2. V was pared by 0 bases and J by 6 bases, with 11 bases of the junction left unmatched. Germline V gene data show CDR1 as LGHNA and CDR2 as YNFKEQ. This CDR3 has 17 residues. The CDR3: CASSQEDGLAGDSEQYF. The DNA for the CDR3 is TGTGCCAGCAGCCAAGAAGATGGGCTAGCGGGAGATAGCGAGCAGTACTTC.